The 18 T cell receptor beta chains below were found in one sample sequenced in a study of human T cells and chemical hapten exposure. Stated time point: patch test 2, 6 weeks after DPC sensitization. Treatment indicated: therapeutic diphenylcyclopropenone sensitization with weekly scalp DPC. TCRdb reanalysed the RACE reads using MiXCR and keeps one entry per CDR3 protein. The sample lists tens of thousands of distinct CDR3 sequences; 9.5% to 11% were seen once. The sample in question was whole blood, obtained in connection with sensitization to the hapten diphenylcyclopropenone (DPC). These receptors were obtained from a man aged 35 to 55 with alopecia areata. Some clones in this sample may be carry-over from other donors' samples.

This clonotype occurred a few times. The chain employs TRBV5-1 and TRBJ2-3, with 14 nucleotides matching TRBD2. The CDR3 covers 21 residues. V trimming: 4 bases; J trimming: 4 bases; junction bases outside the gene matches: 20. Germline V CDR1 and CDR2: SGHRS, YFSETQ. This CDR3 reads CASSPGTRSGTSGRPPDTQYF. The CDR3 DNA is TGCGCCAGCAGCCCCGGGACAAGATCCGGGACTAGCGGGAGACCTCCAGATACGCAGTATTTT.

This clonotype showed up just a few times. This chain uses TRBV4-3 with TRBJ2-6; no clear D. Germline V lookup: CDR1 LGHNA, CDR2 YSLEER. Trimming removed 0 bases from V and 0 bases from J, with 6 bases in between. CDR3 size: 16 residues. This chain's CDR3 is CASSQEGYSGANVLTF. In nucleotides, the CDR3 is TGCGCCAGCAGCCAAGAGGGGTACTCTGGGGCCAACGTCCTGACTTTC.

V is TRBV6-5 and J is TRBJ1-1; D perhaps matches TRBD1 (6 bases). The ends were cut back, 10 bases at V and 5 bases at J, with 20 bases in the middle. Germline lookup yields CDR1 MNHEY and CDR2 SVGAGI. There are 14 residues in the CDR3. The CDR3 nucleotides read TGTGCCACCAGCCAGGGACACACAAAAACTGAAGCTTTCTTT. Protein product: CATSQGHTKTEAFF.

CDR3 sequence reads: CASSQAKRGEAHEQYF. The CDR3 DNA follows: TGTGCCAGCAGCCAGGCCAAGAGGGGCGAAGCCCACGAGCAGTACTTC. This rearrangement joins TRBV7-9 to TRBJ2-7; D tentatively reads TRBD1 or TRBD2 (5 bases each). The CDR3 runs to 16 residues. The germline CDR1 and CDR2 sequences are SEHNR and FQNEAQ (reference sequence). The V and J ends lost 5 bases and 5 bases respectively, with 22 bases between them.

The chain links TRBV20-1 to TRBJ2-3; D unclear. Per the germline V gene, CDR1 is DFQATT and CDR2 is SNEGSKA (reference sequence). V lost 5 bases, J lost 1 base, and 13 bases lay in between. The CDR3 totals 14 residues. Here the CDR3 reads CSAQTDSRTDTQYF. CDR3 DNA: TGCAGTGCTCAAACTGACTCGCGCACAGATACGCAGTATTTT.

The chain joins TRBV7-2 to TRBJ2-5, with D perhaps being TRBD1 or TRBD2 (5 bases each). The CDR3 consists of 15 residues. Germline V gene data show CDR1 as SGHTA and CDR2 as FQGNSA. V lost 1 base to trimming and J lost 3 bases, with 12 bases between them. DNA for the CDR3: TGTGCCAGCAGCTTAGGCGCTCTGGGGGAAGAGACCCAGTACTTC. It translates to CASSLGALGEETQYF.

This clonotype was seen ten or more times. This chain links TRBV2 with TRBJ2-2, with no clear D. This CDR3 is 14 amino acids long. V was shortened by 5 bases and J by 2 bases, with 9 bases between the two germline ends. The germline CDR1 and CDR2 sequences are SNHLY and FYNNEI. The CDR3 DNA reads as TGTGCCAGCAGTTTGACACTTAACACCGGGGAGCTGTTTTTT. Amino acids: CASSLTLNTGELFF. The full variable domain, in which reference TRBV2 and TRBJ2-2 provide the parts outside the CDR3, is EPEVTQTPSHQVTQMGQEVILRCVPISNHLYFYWYRQILGQKVEFLVSFYNNEISEKSEIFDDQFSVERPDGSNFTLKIRSTKLEDSAMYFCASSLTLNTGELFFGEGSRLTVL.

This chain links TRBV6-4 with TRBJ1-5, with D maybe TRBD1 (5 bases). CDR1 and CDR2 from the germline V gene are MRHNA and SNTAGT. The CDR3 is made up of 17 amino acids. The V and J ends lost 3 bases and 0 bases respectively, with 15 bases between them. CDR3 in DNA: TGTGCCAGCAGTGAACCCACCTACAGGTATAGCAATCAGCCCCAGCATTTT. It is translated as CASSEPTYRYSNQPQHF.

The sample holds a few counts of this clonotype. The chain couples TRBV4-3 to TRBJ1-1, with 9 bases matching TRBD1. Germline assignment: CDR1 LGHNA and CDR2 YSLEER. Losses at the gene ends were 1 base for V and 7 bases for J; bases not matched to a gene: 4. The CDR3 runs to 14 residues. The CDR3 is CASSQVSTGGEAFF. The CDR3 DNA reads TGCGCCAGCAGCCAAGTATCGACAGGGGGTGAAGCTTTCTTT.

The J gene is TRBJ2-7, the V gene TRBV27; D might be TRBD1 (6 bases). Germline-derived CDR1 and CDR2 are MNHEY and SMNVEV (reference sequence). V was pared by 4 bases and J by 2 bases, with 12 bases between. CDR3 length: 14 residues. The CDR3 DNA reads as TGTGCCAGCAGTTCATTGACAGGACCCTACGAGCAGTACTTC. Translating it yields CASSSLTGPYEQYF.

The CDR3 is CASSATLDGSYEQYF. For the CDR3, the DNA is TGTGCCAGCAGCGCCACTCTCGACGGCTCCTACGAGCAGTACTTC. This sequence joins TRBV9 and TRBJ2-7; D uncertain. In germline, CDR1 is SGDLS, CDR2 YYNGEE. This CDR3 region has 15 residues. Trimming pared 3 bases from V and 0 bases from J, leaving 13 bases between.

This clonotype was counted ten times or more. The rearrangement links TRBV30 to TRBJ2-4, with D possibly matching TRBD2 (6 bases). Germline V gene lookup returns CDR1 GTSNPN and CDR2 SVGIG (reference sequence). The CDR3 runs to 19 residues. V lost 4 bases and J 0 bases, leaving 25 bases between the germline ends. The CDR3 DNA reads as TGTGCCTGGAATCTAACCGGGAGAGACCCCCTACTAGCCAAAAACATTCAGTACTTC. Amino acid sequence: CAWNLTGRDPLLAKNIQYF.

This clonotype was detected ten times or more. The V call is TRBV7-2, the J call TRBJ2-3; unclear D gene. V was shortened by 2 bases and J by 4 bases, with 4 bases between the two germline ends. The CDR3 consists of 12 residues. Germline CDR1 reads SGHTA; CDR2 reads FQGNSA. CDR3 coding DNA: TGTGCCAGCAGCTTACCCGCAGATACGCAGTATTTT. Translated, it gives CASSLPADTQYF.

V and J are TRBV29-1 and TRBJ2-5, with D possibly being TRBD1 (6 bases). Trimming removed 3 bases at V and 7 bases at J, with 18 bases between. Germline V CDR1 and CDR2: SQVTM, ANQGSEA. There are 14 residues in the CDR3. The CDR3 loop reads CSVEGDTSRGTQYF. CDR3 bases: TGCAGCGTTGAGGGGGACACTTCCCGGGGGACCCAGTACTTC.

The chain carries TRBV21-1 and TRBJ2-7; TRBD2, the table's D call, was not compared with the DNA. TRBV21-1 represents a pseudogene. The CDR3 length is 20 residues. CDR3: CASSKAHRLAGEDRSYEQYV. CDR3 nucleotide sequence: TGTGCCAGCAGCAAAGCCCACCGACTAGCGGGAGAGGACCGGTCCTACGAGCAGTACGTC.

V usage is TRBV7-2 and J usage is TRBJ1-2; weak D call: TRBD1 (5 bases). Germline CDR1 reads SGHTA; CDR2 reads FQGNSA. The CDR3 contains 17 residues. V lost 5 bases to trimming and J lost 3 bases, with 22 bases between them. The CDR3 sequence is CASSPQPGLPPHYGYTF. CDR3 nucleotides: TGTGCCAGCAGCCCACAACCGGGACTCCCACCTCACTATGGCTACACCTTC.

This clonotype has more than one count but fewer than ten. The V gene is TRBV29-1, the J gene TRBJ2-2; perhaps TRBD1 as D (5 bases). Trimming removed 1 base from V and 3 bases from J, with 6 bases in between. Germline V lookup: CDR1 SQVTM, CDR2 ANQGSEA. This CDR3 comprises 13 residues. The CDR3 region is CSVEGQHTGELFF. The CDR3, as DNA: TGCAGCGTTGAAGGACAGCACACCGGGGAGCTGTTTTTT.

The chain couples TRBV5-4 to TRBJ2-3; D gene unclear. The CDR3 runs 12 residues. Germline V gene sequence: CDR1 SGHNT, CDR2 YYREEE (reference sequence). The V and J ends lost 5 bases and 6 bases respectively, with 10 bases between them. The CDR3 region is CASSPVGDTQYF. The CDR3 DNA is TGTGCCAGCAGTCCCGTAGGGGATACGCAGTATTTT.